Each of the 13 T cell receptor beta chains below was sequenced from the same sample in a study of human T cells and chemical hapten exposure. In TCRdb, the RACE reads were re-called with MiXCR into one record per CDR3 protein. The sample yields fewer than 350,000 distinct CDR3 sequences, just under 8% seen once. The time point is: pre-sensitization, week 0. Treatment here: therapeutic diphenylcyclopropenone sensitization with weekly scalp DPC. Source: whole blood, taken in connection with sensitization to the hapten diphenylcyclopropenone (DPC). Every receptor here comes from a man in his late teens or twenties with alopecia areata. Some clones in this sample may be carry-over from other donors' samples.

This clonotype occurred a few times. This chain links TRBV20-1 with TRBJ1-1; D might be TRBD1 (6 bases). Germline assignment: CDR1 DFQATT and CDR2 SNEGSKA (reference sequence). This CDR3 is 16 amino acids long. Trimming took off 4 bases at V and 1 base at J, with 19 bases between the two ends. The CDR3 sequence is CSAKEANRVGNTEAFF. The DNA for the CDR3 is TGCAGTGCTAAAGAAGCCAACAGGGTTGGGAACACTGAAGCTTTCTTT.

In this sample, this clonotype turned up a few times. J is TRBJ1-1 and V is TRBV6-5; D is unresolved. V dropped 2 bases and J dropped 2 bases, with 9 bases sitting between them. CDR3 length: 14 amino acids. Germline loops: CDR1 MNHEY, CDR2 SVGAGI. This CDR3 reads CASSYVGLNTEAFF. The CDR3 nucleotides are TGTGCCAGCAGTTACGTAGGACTTAACACTGAAGCTTTCTTT.

As for this clonotype: A read error may explain this, as a much larger clone is one base away. Lacking the conserved final phenylalanine or tryptophan, this CDR3 likely reflects a read error. The chain joins TRBV4-3 to TRBJ1-4; perhaps TRBD1 as D (5 bases). Germline CDR1 reads LGHNA; CDR2 reads YSLEER. V was pared by 0 bases and J by 8 bases, with 7 bases between. The length of the CDR3 is 13 residues. The CDR3 region is CASSQDWTEKLFI. CDR3 nucleotide sequence: TGCGCCAGCAGCCAAGATTGGACAGAAAAACTGTTTATT.

This clonotype was counted at least ten times. The chain links TRBV7-2 to TRBJ2-3; TRBD2 aligns across 7 bases. Germline V gives CDR1 SGHTA, CDR2 FQGNSA. The CDR3 length is 15 residues. Germline trimming cut 4 bases from V and 1 base from J; bases unmatched to any gene: 5. CDR3 coding DNA: TGTGCCAGCAGCTCTACTAGCGCACGCACAGATACGCAGTATTTT. Translation: CASSSTSARTDTQYF.

J is TRBJ1-2 and V is TRBV12-3 or TRBV12-4; no clear D gene. V was clipped by 1 base and J by 0 bases, with 6 bases between them. The CDR3 is 14 amino acids. CDR3 nucleotide sequence: TGTGCCAGCAGTTTAGACGGGACTAACTATGGCTACACCTTC. Amino acid sequence: CASSLDGTNYGYTF.

This clonotype was counted between two and nine times. This chain uses TRBV20-1 with TRBJ1-2, with TRBD1 matching over 9 bases. V lost 6 bases, J lost 5 bases, and 4 bases stayed unmatched. Germline lookup yields CDR1 DFQATT and CDR2 SNEGSKA (reference sequence). The length of the CDR3 is 12 residues. The CDR3 nucleotides are TGCAGTGCCCCTGACAGGGGGTATGGCTACACCTTC. This codes for CSAPDRGYGYTF.

This chain uses TRBV6-5 with TRBJ1-1; D may be TRBD1 (6 bases). The CDR3 has 12 residues. CDR1 and CDR2 (germline): MNHEY, SVGAGI. V dropped 0 bases and J dropped 12 bases, with 11 bases sitting between them. CDR3 sequence reads: CASSYSRGSPFF. The DNA for the CDR3 is TGTGCCAGCAGTTACTCCAGGGGTTCTCCTTTCTTT.

This clonotype was detected many times. This rearrangement joins TRBV20-1 to TRBJ2-7; 12 positions match TRBD1. Germline CDR1 reads DFQATT; CDR2 reads SNEGSKA (reference sequence). CDR3 length: 16 residues. Trimming cost V 4 bases and J 3 bases; bases outside gene matches: 10. The CDR3 DNA follows: TGCAGTGCTATCCCTAGGGACAGGGGGCTCCTCTACGAGCAGTACTTC. It translates to CSAIPRDRGLLYEQYF.

This clonotype showed up just a few times. This sequence joins TRBV28 and TRBJ1-1; D gene uncertain. The CDR3 has 13 residues. CDR1 MDHEN and CDR2 SYDVKM come from the germline V gene. Trimming shortened V by 10 bases and J by 0 bases, and 12 bases separated the two germline ends. The CDR3 here is CANSGGLNTEAFF. For the CDR3, the DNA is TGTGCCAACTCAGGAGGGCTGAACACTGAAGCTTTCTTT.

V is TRBV28 and J is TRBJ2-4; D gene unclear. The V gene's germline CDR1 is MDHEN and CDR2 SYDVKM. Deletions cut 7 bases from V and 0 bases from J, with 16 bases between. CDR3 size: 16 residues. CDR3 amino acids: CASTNPRLVAKNIQYF. The DNA for the CDR3 is TGTGCCAGCACCAACCCACGCCTCGTAGCCAAAAACATTCAGTACTTC.

The chain employs TRBV20-1 and TRBJ2-2; D may be TRBD2 (5 bases). V was trimmed by 3 bases and J by 1 base, leaving 6 bases between them. The CDR3 totals 13 residues. CDR1 and CDR2 (germline): DFQATT, SNEGSKA (reference sequence). The DNA of the CDR3 is TGCAGTGCTAGCGCGGGGAACACCGGGGAGCTGTTTTTT. Protein product: CSASAGNTGELFF.

This clonotype has only a few counts. The chain combines TRBV7-2 with TRBJ2-1; D gene unclear. The CDR3 runs to 15 residues. The ends were cut back, 8 bases at V and 6 bases at J, with 20 bases in the middle. Germline values: CDR1 SGHTA, CDR2 FQGNSA. The CDR3 loop is CASAPLIVRGNEQFF. DNA for the CDR3: TGTGCCAGCGCTCCCCTAATAGTAAGAGGCAATGAGCAGTTCTTC.

The chain combines TRBV7-2 with TRBJ1-2; 7 bases are a match to TRBD1. There are 17 residues in the CDR3. The V segment lost 0 bases and the J segment 3 bases; nucleotides outside the gene matches: 10. Germline CDR1 reads SGHTA; CDR2 reads FQGNSA. CDR3 loop: CASSLARSPGGYYGYTF. The DNA for the CDR3 is TGTGCCAGCAGCTTAGCCAGGTCGCCAGGGGGTTACTATGGCTACACCTTC.